This TCR beta chain was sequenced for a study of spatial heterogeneity in lung cancer. Study at large: Sequencing consistently turned up more beta-chain sequences than alpha-chain sequences.

TCRdb re-analysed the 5' RACE reads in MiXCR, keeping a single row per CDR3 protein. The data show roughly 120,000 distinct CDR3 sequences, with about 12% seen just once and 16% held by the top ten. CDR1 SGDLS and CDR2 YYNGEE come from the germline V gene. The CDR3 is 15 residues long. The V and J ends lost 0 bases and 4 bases respectively, with 13 bases between them. Time point noted: blood at routine non-recurrence follow-up after resection. Unsorted whole RNA from tumor, nontumor lung or frozen PBMC underwent sequencing. Details on this clonotype: The antigen remains undetermined.

Study-wide findings and caveats: Ubiquitous expanded tumor TCRs showed up in blood more at resection than follow-up.

The TCR sequence derives from a male donor with early-stage non-small cell lung cancer. The sequences come from PBMCs, collected at follow-up. The chain employs TRBV9 and TRBJ1-2; D not certain. CDR3 amino acids: CASSVATSAAYGYTF. CDR3 DNA sequence: TGTGCCAGCAGCGTAGCTACATCAGCGGCCTATGGCTACACCTTC.